Listed here are 30 T cell receptor beta chains from one sample, sequenced in a study of metastatic and nonmetastatic thyroid tumors. Each patient came to thyroid surgery without any prior treatment (of any kind). MiXCR re-clonotyped the PCR reads for TCRdb. In the table there are tens of thousands of clones, under 5% of which are singletons. Sequencing was done on a sample of blood. These receptor sequences come from a female donor with papillary thyroid cancer or a benign thyroid nodule (not recorded which). Some clones in this sample may be carry-over from other donors' samples.

This clone was found a few times. This may be a read error: a much more frequent sequence differs by one nucleotide. The V call is TRBV4-2, the J call TRBJ1-1; 7 bases map to TRBD1. This CDR3 spans 15 amino acids. Germline values: CDR1 LGHNA, CDR2 YNFKEQ. This CDR3 reads CASSARQGMGTEALF. The CDR3 DNA reads TGTGCCAGCAGCGCCCGACAGGGCATGGGGACTGAAGCTCTCTTT.

At least ten counts were recorded for this clone. The rearrangement links TRBV10-3 to TRBJ2-1, with 9 bases lining up with TRBD1. After removal of 5 bases from V and 5 bases from J, the junction contained 4 bases not matched to a gene. This CDR3 has 14 residues. Germline loops: CDR1 ENHRY, CDR2 SYGVKD. The DNA of the CDR3 is TGTGCCATCAGTCGGGACAGGGACCACAATGAGCAGTTCTTC. Protein sequence: CAISRDRDHNEQFF.

This clone turned up a few times. This may stem from a read error, because a much larger clone lies one nucleotide away. The chain recombines TRBV9 with TRBJ2-7; perhaps TRBD2 as D (7 bases). Germline V gene sequence: CDR1 SGDLS, CDR2 YYNGEE. The CDR3 contains 15 residues. The CDR3 loop is CASSASPYRDYGQYF. CDR3 coding DNA: TGTGCCAGCAGCGCCTCCCCTTACAGGGACTACGGGCAGTACTTC.

This rearrangement joins TRBV28 to TRBJ1-6; D unresolved. The CDR3 sequence is 15 residues long. V lost 6 bases, J lost 0 bases, and 9 bases lay in between. Germline values: CDR1 MDHEN, CDR2 SYDVKM. The CDR3 DNA reads TGTGCCAGCAGACGGGAATTCTCCTATAATTCACCCCTCCACTTT. This translates into CASRREFSYNSPLHF.

The sample holds many counts of this clone. The same CDR3 is also encoded by other DNA sequences in this sample. The chain employs TRBV6-1 and TRBJ1-2; D remains unclear. Deletions cut 5 bases from V and 3 bases from J, with 4 bases between. Germline CDR1 and CDR2: MNHNS and SASEGT. The CDR3 has 11 amino acids. CDR3 in amino acids: CASSLDYGYTF. Written as DNA, the CDR3 is TGTGCCAGCAGTTTAGACTATGGCTACACCTTC.

In this sample, this clone turned up many times. Other DNA sequences within the sample encode an identical CDR3. The CDR3 protein is CASSLATGDLVGYTF. CDR3 nucleotide sequence: TGTGCCAGCAGCTTGGCGACAGGCGACTTAGTCGGCTACACCTTC. The chain recombines TRBV5-6 with TRBJ1-2; D is possibly TRBD1 (6 bases). Per the germline V gene, CDR1 is SGHDT and CDR2 is YYEEEE. CDR3 size: 15 residues. V lost 0 bases, J lost 8 bases, and 17 bases lay in between. Looking up the rest from reference TRBV5-6 and TRBJ1-2 gives the full variable domain: DAGVTQSPTHLIKTRGQQVTLRCSPKSGHDTVSWYQQALGQGPQFIFQYYEEEERQRGNFPDRFSGHQFPNYSSELNVNALLLGDSALYLCASSLATGDLVGYTFGSGTRLTVV.

The sample holds many counts of this clone. The chain carries TRBV2 and TRBJ2-3; D is possibly TRBD1 (6 bases). Germline V CDR1 and CDR2: SNHLY, FYNNEI. With 8 bases removed from V and 0 bases from J, the gap between germline ends came to 12 bases. The CDR3 has 14 amino acids. The CDR3, as DNA: TGTGCCAGCGCAAAGGACAGAAGCACAGATACGCAGTATTTT. Translation: CASAKDRSTDTQYF.

Concerning this clone itself: Being one base from a much bigger clone, this may be a read error. The chain carries TRBV5-5 and TRBJ2-3, with a possible D match to TRBD2 (6 bases). Germline CDR1 is SGHKS and CDR2 is YYEKEE (reference sequence). CDR3 length: 14 residues. The CDR3 spells CDGSRDSGTDTQYF. In nucleotides, the CDR3 is TGTGACGGCAGCCGGGACTCCGGCACAGATACGCAGTATTTT. Combining the CDR3 with reference TRBV5-5 and TRBJ2-3 gives the whole variable domain DAGVTQSPTHLIKTRGQQVTLRCSPISGHKSVSWYQQVLGQGPQFIFQYYEKEERGRGNFPDRFSARQFPNYSSELNVNALLLGDSALYLCDGSRDSGTDTQYFGPGTRLTVL.

This clone was seen ten or more times. V usage is TRBV3-1 and J usage is TRBJ1-6; D gene ambiguous. The V gene lost 4 bases and the J gene lost 9 bases, with 10 bases spanning the gap. CDR3 length equals 13 residues. Germline V gene data show CDR1 as LGHDT and CDR2 as YNNKEL (reference sequence). The CDR3 DNA is TGTGCCAGCAGCCCTGAGACCACTTCACCCCTCCACTTT. Protein product: CASSPETTSPLHF.

About this clone: Germline is not matched at one junction end, which may reflect a read error. This specimen includes other DNA sequences encoding the same CDR3. This chain connects TRBV20-1 to TRBJ2-2; D gene uncertain. Germline V gene sequence: CDR1 DFQATT, CDR2 SNEGSKA (reference sequence). There are 14 residues in the CDR3. The CDR3 sequence: CSARWGGSTGELFF. The CDR3, as DNA: TGCAGTGCTAGGTGGGGTGGTAGCACCGGTGAGCTGTTTTTT.

This clone was detected once. This clone may be a read error of a much larger clone one base away. The chain employs TRBV18 and TRBJ2-7, with 8 bases identical to TRBD1. J gave up 7 bases and V 6 bases, and 11 bases lay outside the gene matches. CDR3 length: 14 amino acids. Germline CDR1 reads KGHSH; CDR2 reads LQKENI. CDR3 amino acids: CASSAPGGLREQYF. DNA for the CDR3: TGTGCCAGCTCTGCGCCAGGGGGCTTAAGAGAGCAGTACTTC.

The chain is built from TRBV5-1 and TRBJ2-1; the match to TRBD1 covers 9 bases. The germline V gene encodes CDR1 SGHRS and CDR2 YFSETQ. V lost 0 bases to trimming and J lost 9 bases; unmatched junction nucleotides: 4. The length of the CDR3 is 14 residues. Here the CDR3 DNA reads TGCGCCAGCAGCTTGGAACAGGGGGCTATTGAGCAGTTCTTC. Translation: CASSLEQGAIEQFF.

This rearrangement joins TRBV28 to TRBJ2-7, with D unclear. This CDR3 has 12 amino acids. Germline assignment: CDR1 MDHEN and CDR2 SYDVKM. V was pared by 9 bases and J by 2 bases, with 11 bases between. The CDR3 DNA is TGTGCCAGAACGGGCTCGCCCTACGAGCAGTACTTC. It translates to CARTGSPYEQYF.

This clone was detected ten times or more. The chain is built from TRBV2 and TRBJ1-4, with D maybe TRBD1 (6 bases). The CDR3 totals 14 residues. V was shortened by 11 bases and J by 0 bases, with 13 bases between the two germline ends. Germline CDR1 reads SNHLY; CDR2 reads FYNNEI. The CDR3 spells CASKRGATNEKLFF. As DNA, the CDR3 is TGTGCCTCCAAGAGGGGGGCAACTAATGAAAAACTGTTTTTT.

This clone was seen repeatedly, ten times or more. The junction and the germline gene differ at one end; a read error may be behind it. The CDR3: CASSIDRRKLFF. The CDR3 region has the DNA TGTGCCAGCAGCATAGACAGGAGAAAACTGTTTTTT. This chain connects TRBV11-3 to TRBJ1-4; maybe TRBD1 (6 bases). CDR1 SGHNT and CDR2 YENEEA come from the germline V gene. This CDR3 has 12 amino acids. Full variable domain (remainder filled in from reference TRBV11-3 and TRBJ1-4): EAGVVQSPRYKIIEKKQPVAFWCNPISGHNTLYWYLQNLGQGPELLIRYENEEAVDDSQLPKDRFSAERLKGVDSTLKIQPAELGDSAVYLCASSIDRRKLFFGSGTQLSVL.

This clone was seen many times. J is TRBJ2-1 and V is TRBV20-1, with D maybe TRBD2 (8 bases). The V gene's germline CDR1 is DFQATT and CDR2 SNEGSKA (reference sequence). Trimming left V 0 bases short and J 10 bases short, with 22 bases between. The CDR3 runs to 16 residues. The CDR3 DNA reads TGCAGTGCTAGAGAAAAGGGGGCTGGGGGCGGGAGGGAGCAGTTCTTC. Protein: CSAREKGAGGGREQFF.

V and J are TRBV27 and TRBJ2-3; 9 bases are shared with TRBD2. CDR3 length: 15 amino acids. Germline V CDR1 and CDR2: MNHEY, SMNVEV (reference sequence). V trimming: 8 bases; J trimming: 3 bases; junction bases outside the gene matches: 9. In DNA form, the CDR3 reads TGTGCCAGCGGAAGTAGCGGGGGTTATACAGATACGCAGTATTTT. Encoded protein: CASGSSGGYTDTQYF.

CDR3 nucleotide sequence: TGTGCCAGCAGTTACCCCAGGAGCGGGATCTACGAGCAGTACTTC. It translates to CASSYPRSGIYEQYF. The rearrangement uses TRBV6-5 and TRBJ2-7; 7 bases match TRBD2. V shed 2 bases, J shed 3 bases, and the junction held 7 bases outside the gene matches. The CDR3 spans 15 residues. Germline CDR1 MNHEY, CDR2 SVGAGI.

This clone was seen only a few times. This may stem from a read error, because a much larger clone lies one nucleotide away. The V gene is TRBV3-1, the J gene TRBJ2-5, with D possibly being TRBD1 (6 bases). This CDR3 region has 12 residues. Germline CDR1 and CDR2: LGHDT and YNNKEL (reference sequence). This chain's CDR3 is CVSSHSRGTQYF. Written as DNA, the CDR3 is TGTGTCAGCAGCCACTCCAGGGGGACCCAGTACTTC.

This clone was seen repeatedly, ten times or more. The gene calls are TRBV11-2 and TRBJ1-3; unclear D gene. The CDR3 is 15 residues long. V was pared by 3 bases and J by 0 bases, with 9 bases between. CDR1 and CDR2 from the germline V gene are SGHAT and FQNNGV. Here the CDR3 reads CASSFTTHSGNTIYF. The DNA for the CDR3 is TGTGCCAGCAGCTTCACCACTCACTCTGGAAACACCATATATTTT.

Ten or more counts support this clone. The chain combines TRBV28 with TRBJ1-1, with 7 bases that match TRBD1. The trim removed 2 bases at V and 3 bases at J, leaving 6 bases unmatched. Germline V gene sequence: CDR1 MDHEN, CDR2 SYDVKM. This CDR3 is built from 15 residues. The CDR3 reads CASSLLQGRYTEAFF. CDR3 DNA: TGTGCCAGCAGTTTACTACAGGGGCGGTACACTGAAGCTTTCTTT.

With regard to this clone: One end of the junction varies from germline; a read error may be responsible. CDR3 nucleotide sequence: TGCGCCAGCAGCTTGGCCCAACAGGGGTACGAGCAGTACTTC. Protein product: CASSLAQQGYEQYF. The chain is built from TRBV11-1 and TRBJ2-7; 7 nucleotides match TRBD1. This CDR3 has 14 residues. Germline loops: CDR1 SGHAT, CDR2 FQDESV (reference sequence).

The table lists this clone with a few counts. The chain is built from TRBV20-1 and TRBJ2-2; unclear D gene. The CDR3 runs 14 residues. Trimming shortened V by 3 bases and J by 1 base, and 9 bases separated the two germline ends. Per germline, CDR1 DFQATT and CDR2 SNEGSKA (reference sequence). As DNA, the CDR3 is TGCAGTGCTAGGGGTCCAGTGAACACCGGGGAGCTGTTTTTT. Translating it yields CSARGPVNTGELFF.

This clone came up many times. The chain recombines TRBV18 with TRBJ1-1; D not resolved. Germline V gene sequence: CDR1 KGHSH, CDR2 LQKENI. The CDR3 sequence is 15 residues long. Trimming took off 3 bases at V and 5 bases at J, with 16 bases between the two ends. The CDR3 bases are TGTGCCAGCTCACCGCTCGCAGGCACGGGGACTGAAGCTTTCTTT. Translation gives CASSPLAGTGTEAFF.

A few counts support this clone. A read error may produce the germline difference seen at one junction end. The rearrangement joins TRBV12-3 or TRBV12-4 to TRBJ2-2; 8 bases match TRBD1. The CDR3 has 14 residues. The CDR3 nucleotides read TGTGCCAGCGCGTCCCTCGGGAACACAGGGGGGCTGTTTTTT. Protein sequence: CASASLGNTGGLFF.

This clone was seen ten or more times. The chain has TRBV3-1 and TRBJ1-2; D uncertain. The CDR3 extends over 16 amino acids. Trimming stripped 1 base from V and 2 bases from J, with 14 bases between. From germline, CDR1 is LGHDT and CDR2 YNNKEL (reference sequence). In DNA, the CDR3 is TGTGCCAGCAGCCAAGGTCCCGAAGGTCCCAACTATGGCTACACCTTC. It translates to CASSQGPEGPNYGYTF.

This chain uses TRBV27 with TRBJ2-7; 7 bases fit TRBD1. The CDR3 is 15 residues long. Germline CDR1 is MNHEY and CDR2 is SMNVEV (reference sequence). J lost 3 bases, V lost 4 bases, and 9 bases had no gene match. CDR3 region: CASSSPAGGIYEQYF. CDR3 nucleotides: TGTGCCAGCAGTTCCCCGGCAGGGGGTATCTACGAGCAGTACTTC.

The sample holds many counts of this clone. The chain has TRBV30 and TRBJ1-3; no firm D call. The CDR3 runs 13 residues. Trimming took 5 bases from V and 2 from J, leaving 10 bases between them. Germline loops: CDR1 GTSNPN, CDR2 SVGIG (reference sequence). This CDR3 is CAWDHTPGNTIYF. The CDR3 nucleotides read TGTGCCTGGGACCATACCCCTGGAAACACCATATATTTT.

As concerns this clone: This may be a read error: a much more frequent sequence differs by one nucleotide. The chain employs TRBV30 and TRBJ2-7; TRBD1 matches at 8 bases. J was trimmed by 6 bases and V by 0 bases; bases with no gene match: 7. In germline, CDR1 is GTSNPN, CDR2 SVGIG (reference sequence). This CDR3 contains 14 residues. The chain's CDR3 is CAWSVGPGGGEQYF. CDR3 sequence (DNA): TGTGCCTGGAGTGTAGGGCCAGGGGGCGGCGAGCAGTACTTC. Full variable domain (missing parts from reference TRBV30 and TRBJ2-7): SQTIHQWPATLVQPVGSPLSLECTVEGTSNPNLYWYRQAAGRGLQLLFYSVGIGQISSEVPQNLSASRPQDRQFILSSKKLLLSDSGFYLCAWSVGPGGGEQYFGPGTRLTVT.

This clone was picked up many times. CDR3 sequence: CSASRGLSYEQYF. The CDR3 nucleotides are TGCAGTGCTAGCAGGGGACTGTCCTACGAGCAGTACTTC. The V gene is TRBV20-1, the J gene TRBJ2-7; tentatively, D is TRBD1 or TRBD2 (6 bases each). Germline CDR1 reads DFQATT; CDR2 reads SNEGSKA (reference sequence). V shed 3 bases and J shed 1 base, with 10 bases lying between them. This CDR3 is 13 amino acids long.